This TCR beta chain derives from a study of cytomegalovirus exposure and HLA in healthy donors. Overall study results and limits: The classifier reportedly diagnosed cytomegalovirus status with high sensitivity and specificity.

About this clone: Its antigen is unidentified.

The method was immunoSEQ multiplex PCR; TCRdb's version includes in-frame clones alone and lacks a portion of them. The table shows 100,000 to 120,000 clones, with 88% occurring only once. The V and J ends lost 1 base and 1 base, in that order; junction bases with no gene match: 14. From germline, CDR1 is SGHTA and CDR2 FQGNSA. CDR3 size: 19 residues. The receptor was derived from a young woman in good health and CMV-seropositive. V usage is TRBV7-2 and J usage is TRBJ2-5, with TRBD1 identical over 8 bases. Sequencing was performed on PBMCs. The CDR3 spells CASSLVETGASFIQETQYF. As DNA, the CDR3 is TGTGCCAGCAGCTTAGTGGAGACAGGGGCGTCGTTTATCCAAGAGACCCAGTACTTC. Filled out from reference TRBV7-2 and TRBJ2-5, the complete variable domain reads GAGVSQSPSNKVTEKGKDVELRCDPISGHTALYWYRQSLGQGLEFLIYFQGNSAPDKSGLPSDRFSAERTGGSVSTLTIQRTQQEDSAVYLCASSLVETGASFIQETQYFGPGTRLLVL.